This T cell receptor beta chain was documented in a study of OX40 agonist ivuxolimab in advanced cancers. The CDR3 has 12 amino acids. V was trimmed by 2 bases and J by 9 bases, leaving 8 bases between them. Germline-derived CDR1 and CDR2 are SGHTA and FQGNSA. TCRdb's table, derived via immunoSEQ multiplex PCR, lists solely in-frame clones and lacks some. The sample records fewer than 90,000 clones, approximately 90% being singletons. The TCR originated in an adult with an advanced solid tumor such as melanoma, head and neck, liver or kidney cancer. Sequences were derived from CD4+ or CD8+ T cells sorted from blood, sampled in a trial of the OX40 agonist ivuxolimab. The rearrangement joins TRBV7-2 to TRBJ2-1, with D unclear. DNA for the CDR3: TGTGCCAGCAGCTTAATCAGATCTGAGCAGTTCTTC. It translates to CASSLIRSEQFF. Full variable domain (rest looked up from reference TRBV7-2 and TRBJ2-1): GAGVSQSPSNKVTEKGKDVELRCDPISGHTALYWYRQSLGQGLEFLIYFQGNSAPDKSGLPSDRFSAERTGGSVSTLTIQRTQQEDSAVYLCASSLIRSEQFFGPGTRLTVL.